These T cell receptor beta chains were read from a single sample in a study of patients and donors after allogeneic stem cell transplantation. From the RT-PCR reads, TCRdb called clonotypes with MiXCR, one entry per CDR3 protein. The table includes about 410,000 distinct CDR3 sequences, roughly 17% detected once. Sequenced: blood, either unsorted or a sorted T cell fraction (not recorded which). Receptors were obtained from a human donor who was either an allogeneic HSCT recipient or a stem cell or donor lymphocyte infusion donor (not recorded which). It is not recorded whose cells these are; they may come from a transplant donor. Each CDR3 is given with its conserved first and last residue. A D gene is named only where the DNA matches it firmly. For some rows the clone size is stated as once, few or many, or as a class when expanded; others skip it.

TRBJ2-3 | 12 | NA | few | TRBV5-1 | TGCGCCAGCAGGGCACACACAGATACGCAGTATTTT | CASRAHTDTQYF
TRBJ2-7 | 14 | TRBD1 | few | TRBV5-1 | TGCGCCAGCAGGGCCGGGACAGGGGAGATGGGGCAGTACTTC | CASRAGTGEMGQYF
TRBJ2-7 | 15 | NA | NA | TRBV7-3 | TGTGCCAGCAGCTTAGGGCAGGGTGGCACCTACGAGCAGTACTTC | CASSLGQGGTYEQYF
TRBJ2-6 | 16 | NA | NA | TRBV6-5 | TGTGCCAGCAGTTACGCGAGGGTATCTGGGGCCAACGTCCTGACTTTC | CASSYARVSGANVLTF
TRBJ1-4 | 13 | NA | many | TRBV12-3/TRBV12-4 | TGTGCCAGCGGCGGGGACGTAAATGAAAAACTGTTTTTT | CASGGDVNEKLFF
TRBJ1-1 | 14 | TRBD1 | NA | TRBV2 | TGTGCCAGCAGTGTCGAGACAGGGGCCACTGAAGCTTTCTTT | CASSVETGATEAFF
TRBJ1-1 | 16 | NA | NA | TRBV20-1 | TGCAGTGCTAGAGTTTCGCGGCCAAACACGGCCACTGAAGCTTTCTTT | CSARVSRPNTATEAFF
TRBJ2-1 | 17 | TRBD2 | NA | TRBV7-2 | TGTGCCAGCAGCTTAGGAGGCGCGGGAGCTGCCTACAATGAGCAGTTCTTC | CASSLGGAGAAYNEQFF
TRBJ2-1 | 14 | NA | few | TRBV6-1 | TGTGCCAGCAGGTGGACATTTCTCGACAATGAGCAGTTCTTC | CASRWTFLDNEQFF
TRBJ2-5 | 14 | NA | few | TRBV10-3 | TGTGCCATCAGTGATCTACTTTGGGGAGAGACCCAGTACTTC | CAISDLLWGETQYF
TRBJ2-7 | 14 | NA | NA | TRBV4-1 | TGCGCCAGCAGCCAAGATCCAGGTACCTACGAGCAGTACTTC | CASSQDPGTYEQYF
TRBJ2-1 | 17 | NA | NA | TRBV24-1 | TGTGCCACCAGTGATTTAGGCGGAACGGGAGTACGCAATGAGCAGTTCTTC | CATSDLGGTGVRNEQFF
TRBJ2-6 | 17 | NA | many | TRBV10-3 | TGTGCCATCAGTGAGTCGAATTCAGGCTCTGGGGCCAACGTCCTGACTTTC | CAISESNSGSGANVLTF
TRBJ2-7 | 15 | NA | few | TRBV20-1 | TGCAGTGCAGACGGTGGGGCAGGAATCCCCTACGAGCAGTACTTC | CSADGGAGIPYEQYF
TRBJ2-7 | 14 | NA | NA | TRBV2 | TGTGCCAGCGAGCCGGGACATCTCTCCTACGAGCAGTACTTC | CASEPGHLSYEQYF
TRBJ2-7 | 11 | NA | NA | TRBV5-5 | TGTGCCAGCAGCTCGACTTGGGAGCAGTACTTC | CASSSTWEQYF
TRBJ1-1 | 14 | NA | NA | TRBV27 | TGTGCCAGCAGTCCATGGGTTCAGGGCACTGAAGCTTTCTTT | CASSPWVQGTEAFF
TRBJ2-3 | 16 | NA | NA | TRBV2 | TGTGCCAGCAGTGAGCTCGAGGGCCGGGGCACAGATACGCAGTATTTT | CASSELEGRGTDTQYF
TRBJ2-3 | 16 | TRBD1 | NA | TRBV7-2 | TGTGCCAGCAGCTTCCCCCGGGACAGGGTGACAGATACGCAGTATTTT | CASSFPRDRVTDTQYF
TRBJ2-7 | 18 | NA | few | TRBV3-1 | TGTGCCAGCAGCCAAGTTGTTGGCTGGGGAACCCCTAGGGACGAGCAGTACTTC | CASSQVVGWGTPRDEQYF
TRBJ2-1 | 16 | TRBD2 | many | TRBV3-1 | TGTGCCAGCAGCCAAGATAGGCTAGCGGGGGAAAATGAGCAGTTCTTC | CASSQDRLAGENEQFF
TRBJ1-2 | 12 | TRBD1 | NA | TRBV30 | TGTGCCTGGAGAGAACCGGGACAGGGCCACACCTTC | CAWREPGQGHTF
TRBJ1-2 | 16 | TRBD1 | NA | TRBV5-1 | TGCGCCAGCAGCCCGGGGACAGGTGATTCATCTTATGGCTACACCTTC | CASSPGTGDSSYGYTF
TRBJ2-4 | 15 | NA | few | TRBV20-1 | TGCAGTGCCAGAGAAAGCAGTCTAGCCAAAAACATTCAGTACTTC | CSARESSLAKNIQYF
TRBJ2-1 | 17 | NA | few | TRBV7-3 | TGTGCCAGCAGCCTTAATGGACGGACTGTGGGGATCAATGAGCAGTTCTTC | CASSLNGRTVGINEQFF
TRBJ1-2 | 15 | TRBD1 | NA | TRBV6-1 | TGTGCCAGCAGTGCTTTGGGACAGGAGACCTATGGCTACACCTTC | CASSALGQETYGYTF
TRBJ1-1 | 12 | NA | few | TRBV5-8 | TGTGCCAGCAGCTTGTCTGGTATCGAAGCTTTCTTT | CASSLSGIEAFF
TRBJ1-5 | 16 | NA | many | TRBV15 | TGTGCCACCAGCAGAGATGGGGTGAAAAGCAATCAGCCCCAGCATTTT | CATSRDGVKSNQPQHF
TRBJ2-7 | 16 | TRBD1 | NA | TRBV4-2 | TGTGCCAGCAGCCAATTATGGACAGGGTCCTCCTACGAGCAGTACTTC | CASSQLWTGSSYEQYF
TRBJ1-3 | 14 | NA | few | TRBV20-1 | TGCAGTGCTAGAGGGGGGGGCTCTGGAAACACCATATATTTT | CSARGGGSGNTIYF
TRBJ2-3 | 20 | TRBD2 | few | TRBV6-2/TRBV6-3 | TGTGCCAGCAGTTACCCCTCTCTAGCGGGGGGACAAACCGACACAGATACGCAGTATTTT | CASSYPSLAGGQTDTDTQYF
TRBJ1-5 | 15 | TRBD1 | NA | TRBV7-9 | TGTGCCAGCAGCTCGACAGGGGCTAACAATCAGCCCCAGCATTTT | CASSSTGANNQPQHF
TRBJ2-1 | 16 | TRBD2 | few | TRBV3-1 | TGTGCCAGCAGCCAATTTGGGGGACTAGGAACCAATGAGCAGTTCTTC | CASSQFGGLGTNEQFF
TRBJ2-2 | 16 | NA | NA | TRBV6-1 | TGTGCCAGCAGTGAAGGGACCAAAGCGAACACCGGGGAGCTGTTTTTT | CASSEGTKANTGELFF
TRBJ2-1 | 15 | NA | few | TRBV11-2 | TGTGCCAGCAGCTTAGAAGGGGCACTAGCTTCGAGGCAGTTCTTC | CASSLEGALASRQFF
TRBJ2-3 | 15 | TRBD1 | few | TRBV5-5 | TGTGCCAGCAGCTTAACAGGGGTGGCCACAGATACGCAGTATTTT | CASSLTGVATDTQYF
TRBJ2-7 | 13 | TRBD1 | NA | TRBV5-1 | TGCGCCAGCAGCCCTGTCAGGGGGTCCGAGCAGTACTTC | CASSPVRGSEQYF
TRBJ2-2 | 12 | NA | many | TRBV12-3/TRBV12-4 | TGTGCCAGCAGTCTAACGGGCGGGGAGCTGTTTTTT | CASSLTGGELFF
TRBJ2-2 | 14 | NA | NA | TRBV7-9 | TGTGCCAGCAGCCAAGACTCCCCCACCGGGGAGCTGTTTTTT | CASSQDSPTGELFF
TRBJ2-3 | 14 | NA | NA | TRBV20-1 | TGCAGTGCTAGAGGGGGAGTGGGCACAGATACGCAGTATTTT | CSARGGVGTDTQYF
TRBJ1-5 | 15 | TRBD1 | few | TRBV20-1 | TGCAGTGCTTACCTCCCGGGACAGGGGGTTCAGCCCCAGCATTTT | CSAYLPGQGVQPQHF